The sequence of this T cell receptor beta chain was determined in a study of beta chain features in type 1 diabetes. About the research overall: Over all samples combined, more than 90,000,000 sorted cells were examined. Findings and limits, study-wide: All four CD4+ subsets from Type 1 diabetes patients carried moderately but significantly shorter TCRB CDR3s. Cells that show high TCR expression could be over-represented by cDNA sequencing.

The investigators reverse transcribed all of the isolated RNA, so they sequenced expressed TCRB transcripts. This table comes from immunoSEQ multiplex PCR, and its TCRdb copy is limited to in-frame clones, with some not included. This table holds approximately 160,000 clones, about 63% found once. With 7 bases removed from V and 0 bases from J, the gap between germline ends came to 13 bases. The CDR3 has 14 amino acids. Germline CDR1 reads SQVTM; CDR2 reads ANQGSEA. This clone was seen a single time. Antigen specificity is unknown. The identical CDR3 is also encoded by other nucleotide sequences in the sample.

This clonotype originated in a man aged 25 to 40 with type 1 diabetes. The sequencing sample was made of naive CD4+ T cells from blood. The J gene is TRBJ2-4, the V gene TRBV29-1; no definite D call. This chain's CDR3 is CSAGGKLAKNIQYF. The CDR3 bases are TGCAGCGCCGGCGGTAAACTAGCCAAAAACATTCAGTACTTC.